These T cell receptor beta chains were read from a single sample in a study of cytomegalovirus exposure and HLA in healthy donors. Measured with immunoSEQ multiplex PCR; TCRdb has only the in-frame clones, and not every one. The top ten clones hold 0.45% to 0.5% of a sample with around 230,000 clones, 78% of them seen once. Material for sequencing was PBMCs. All receptors come from a boy aged 10-17 years in good health and CMV-seronegative. The CDR3 runs from the conserved cysteine through the conserved F or W.

V	length	J	CDR3
TRBV7-9	13	TRBJ1-1	CASSPSDREAPFF
TRBV9	16	TRBJ2-1	CASSGQGTISGNEQFF
TRBV9	15	TRBJ2-2	CASSVDRRNTGELFF
TRBV29-1	13	TRBJ1-1	CSVGHILNTEAFF
TRBV29-1	15	TRBJ2-5	CSVEIRGLSQETQYF
TRBV21-1	20	TRBJ1-5	CASTTWEGRVPRFSNQPQHF
TRBV5-5	15	TRBJ1-1	CASSLMLAGNTEAFF
TRBV6-1	16	TRBJ2-1	CASSEEREGVRNEQFF
TRBV5-5	14	TRBJ2-3	CASSLAVGPDTQYF
TRBV4-1	13	TRBJ1-2	CASSQELKEGYTF
TRBV19	13	TRBJ2-1	CASRALGGYEQFF
TRBV5-4	13	TRBJ2-5	CASSLSSQETQYF
TRBV10-3	13	TRBJ1-2	CAISEAGPYGYTF
TRBV27	13	TRBJ2-7	CASSSQGGNEQYF
TRBV4-2	16	TRBJ1-1	CASSLPWDRDNTEAFF
TRBV5-1	17	TRBJ2-2	CASSSPGGGTNTGELFF
TRBV6-4	16	TRBJ1-6	CASSPGQGARNSPLHF
TRBV25-1	14	TRBJ1-3	CASARDLGGNTIYF
TRBV7-2	12	TRBJ2-7	CASSIDLNEQYF
TRBV2	15	TRBJ2-2	CASITSGANTGELFF
TRBV18	11	TRBJ1-2	CASSPERGYTF
TRBV7-3	16	TRBJ1-2	CSSSLGAGRSSYGYTF
TRBV2	14	TRBJ2-7	CASHRVRSPYEQYF
TRBV25-1	13	TRBJ2-7	CASSGREVYEQYF
TRBV6-5	16	TRBJ2-1	CASSYPHRGGYNEQFF
TRBV7-9	14	TRBJ2-7	CASSLVIRSYEQYF
TRBV6-4	14	TRBJ2-1	CASSELAGNNEQFF
TRBV5-1	14	TRBJ1-1	CASSLDRVGTEAFF
TRBV6-5	11	TRBJ1-1	CASSRTGVAFF
TRBV6-1	12	TRBJ1-4	CASRGAKEKLFF
TRBV9	15	TRBJ2-3	CASSVRLAGADTQYF
TRBV18	15	TRBJ1-1	CASSPSPGTNTEAFF
TRBV10-1	16	TRBJ1-1	CASSPGTGNWNTEAFF
TRBV7-3	14	TRBJ2-1	CASSSGGLSNEQFF
TRBV5-6	15	TRBJ1-2	CASSLGQGRDYGYTF
TRBV6-1	14	TRBJ2-7	CASSEPPTDYEQYF
TRBV27	15	TRBJ1-2	CASSSPGTGSYGYTF
TRBV4-1	17	TRBJ1-2	CASSQDPQAGAEYGYTF
TRBV5-4	14	TRBJ2-1	CASTGGGRPDEQFF
TRBV5-8	13	TRBJ1-1	CASSLQGSTEAFF
TRBV25-1	14	TRBJ2-1	CASSEWDGDSEQFF
TRBV20-1	10	TRBJ2-4	CSASTGVQYF
TRBV11-2	15	TRBJ2-7	CASSSQILFGHEQYF
TRBV5-1	16	TRBJ1-5	CASSRTGQLHNQPQHF
TRBV7-9	18	TRBJ1-2	CASSLYLGQDMPKPGYTF
TRBV19	15	TRBJ1-4	CASSIPRTELPGLFF
TRBV14	15	TRBJ2-5	CASSAWTGFEETQYF
TRBV5-1	16	TRBJ1-1	CASRAVVTGTGTEAFF
TRBV4-1	13	TRBJ1-2	CASSPTIGYGYTF